These T cell receptor beta chains were read from a single sample in a study of blood T cell repertoires in COVID-19. Method: immunoSEQ multiplex PCR; TCRdb's copy keeps in-frame clones and lacks some. The sample yields about 310,000 clones, 89% seen once. The sample comprised PBMCs or T cells enriched from blood (not recorded which). These receptor sequences come from a woman in her thirties or forties who had recovered from COVID-19. Each CDR3 is given with its conserved first and last residue. A D gene is named only where the DNA matches it firmly.

j_call | d_call | v_call | cdr3_aa
TRBJ2-3 | TRBD2 | TRBV4-2 | CASSQVGTSGRRTDTQYF
TRBJ1-3 | . | TRBV21-1 | CASSQRRGSLRSGNTIYF
TRBJ2-6 | . | TRBV7-6 | CASSLTGSGSGANVLTF
TRBJ1-1 | . | TRBV9 | CASSVLGSTEAFF
TRBJ2-5 | . | TRBV3-1/TRBV3-2 | CASSQDWALQETQYF
TRBJ2-3 | TRBD2 | TRBV10-3 | CAISELLAGVTDTQYF
TRBJ2-2 | . | TRBV4-3 | CASSQDRAITGELFF
TRBJ1-1 | TRBD1 | TRBV6-5 | CASSLTGVYTEAFF
TRBJ1-2 | TRBD1 | TRBV24-1 | CATSDRTGPYGYTF
TRBJ1-1 | . | TRBV5-1 | CASSLLGVNTEAFF
TRBJ2-5 | TRBD2 | TRBV3-1/TRBV3-2 | CASSQESLAGVGRETQYF
TRBJ2-5 | . | TRBV7-2 | CASSLRPGLRETQYF
TRBJ2-5 | TRBD2 | TRBV11-3 | CASSRGLAGGEETQYF
TRBJ2-2 | . | TRBV5-4 | CASSLDQFYTGELFF
TRBJ2-1 | TRBD2 | TRBV7-9 | CASSPKRGREGPYNEQFF
TRBJ2-7 | TRBD1 | TRBV9 | CASSVGQGLYEQYF
TRBJ1-5 | TRBD1 | TRBV27 | CASSHRGAMSNQPQHF
TRBJ1-2 | . | TRBV7-2 | CASSSFTQGLYGYTF
TRBJ1-6 | . | TRBV2 | CASSPWPPLHF
TRBJ2-1 | TRBD2 | TRBV4-3 | CASSPALGAGGLGHEQFF
TRBJ1-5 | TRBD1 | TRBV2 | CASSAGTGVQPQHF
TRBJ1-2 | TRBD1 | TRBV9 | CASAPLGQGFGYTF
TRBJ2-3 | TRBD2 | TRBV3-1/TRBV3-2 | CASSQDPSGGGTDTQYF
TRBJ2-7 | . | TRBV7-9 | CASSLASGWDEQYF